The entry below describes one TCR beta chain. What it recognizes is unknown. This sample was included in a study of early T cells in non-severe SARS-CoV-2 infection. Trimming removed 8 bases from V and 5 bases from J, with 18 bases in between. From germline, CDR1 is MNHNY and CDR2 SVGAGI (reference sequence). The CDR3 totals 14 residues. TCRdb independently ran MiXCR on the 5' RACE reads; one entry per CDR3 protein. The sample consists of 45,000 to 60,000 distinct CDR3 sequences, around 9.3% of them appearing once. The study, taken as a whole, reports: VDJdb matching, biased toward anti-spike CD8 responses, missed private and CD4 specificities.

Sequenced input: whole blood. The V and J genes are TRBV6-6 and TRBJ2-5; TRBD1 is a possible D gene (6 bases). The TCR comes from an adult who was a healthcare worker with PCR-confirmed SARS-CoV-2 infection or an uninfected control (not recorded which). The CDR3 spells CASGTMGASETQYF. CDR3 bases: TGTGCCAGCGGTACGATGGGGGCTTCGGAGACCCAGTACTTC.